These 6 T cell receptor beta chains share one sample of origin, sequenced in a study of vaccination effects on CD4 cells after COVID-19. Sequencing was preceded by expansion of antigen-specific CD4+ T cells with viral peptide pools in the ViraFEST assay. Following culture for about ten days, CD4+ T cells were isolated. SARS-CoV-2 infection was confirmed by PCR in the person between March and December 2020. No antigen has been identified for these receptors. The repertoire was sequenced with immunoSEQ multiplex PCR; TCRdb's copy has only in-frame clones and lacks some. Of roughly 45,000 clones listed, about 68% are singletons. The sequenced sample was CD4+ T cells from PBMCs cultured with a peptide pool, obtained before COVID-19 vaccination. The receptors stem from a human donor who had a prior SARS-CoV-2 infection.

The CDR3 DNA reads TGTGCCAGCTCCCCTAGACAGGGAACCGGGGAGCTGTTTTTT. This translates into CASSPRQGTGELFF. The chain combines TRBV18 with TRBJ2-2; 7 bases match TRBD1. V shed 6 bases, J shed 5 bases, and the junction held 6 bases outside the gene matches. CDR1 KGHSH and CDR2 LQKENI come from the germline V gene. The CDR3 is 14 residues long.

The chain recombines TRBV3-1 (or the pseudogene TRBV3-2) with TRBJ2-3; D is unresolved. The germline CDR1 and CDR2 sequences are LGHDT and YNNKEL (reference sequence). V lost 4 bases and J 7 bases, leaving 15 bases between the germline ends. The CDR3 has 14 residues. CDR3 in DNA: TGTGCCAGCAGCCCAAGCTACCGATCCCATACGCAGTATTTT. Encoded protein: CASSPSYRSHTQYF.

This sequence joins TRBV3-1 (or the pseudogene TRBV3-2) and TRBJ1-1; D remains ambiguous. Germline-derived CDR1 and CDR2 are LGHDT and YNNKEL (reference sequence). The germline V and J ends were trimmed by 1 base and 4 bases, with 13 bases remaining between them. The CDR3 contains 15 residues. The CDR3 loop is CASSQGRAWGTEAFF. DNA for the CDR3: TGTGCCAGCAGCCAAGGGAGGGCCTGGGGCACTGAAGCTTTCTTT.

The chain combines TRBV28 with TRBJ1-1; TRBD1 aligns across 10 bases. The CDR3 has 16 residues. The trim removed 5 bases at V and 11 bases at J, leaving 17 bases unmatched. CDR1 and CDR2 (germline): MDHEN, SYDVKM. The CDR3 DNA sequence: TGTGCCAGCAGTCCGTTGATCGGGACAGGGGAGAGATGGGCTTTCTTT. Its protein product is CASSPLIGTGERWAFF.

CDR3 amino acids: CASSQVVKQVGIYLKPRSNQPQHF. The CDR3 DNA sequence: TGTGCCAGCAGCCAAGTCGTCAAACAGGTGGGCATCTATCTTAAACCCCGTAGCAATCAGCCCCAGCATTTT. The J gene is TRBJ1-5, the V gene TRBV3-1 (or the pseudogene TRBV3-2); maybe TRBD1 (5 bases). V was clipped by 1 base and J by 0 bases, with 34 bases between them. The germline CDR1 and CDR2 sequences are LGHDT and YNNKEL (reference sequence). This CDR3 is 24 amino acids long.

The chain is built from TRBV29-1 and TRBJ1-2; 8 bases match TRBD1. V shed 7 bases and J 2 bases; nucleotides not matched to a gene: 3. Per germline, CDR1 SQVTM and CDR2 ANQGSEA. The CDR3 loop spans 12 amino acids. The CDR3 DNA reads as TGCAGCGGGAGGGACAGGAACTATGGCTACACCTTC. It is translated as CSGRDRNYGYTF. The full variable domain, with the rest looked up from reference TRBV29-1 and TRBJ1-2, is SAVISQKPSRDICQRGTSLTIQCQVDSQVTMMFWYRQQPGQSLTLIATANQGSEATYESGFVIDKFPISRPNLTFSTLTVSNMSPEDSSIYLCSGRDRNYGYTFGSGTRLTVV.